The clone carrying this TCR beta chain was seen repeatedly, ten times or more. The junction differs from germline at one of its ends, possibly a read error. Germline loops: CDR1 MNHEY, CDR2 SVGAGI. CDR3 length equals 18 residues. Ahead of thyroid surgery, no patient had received treatment of any kind. TCRdb re-called the PCR reads through MiXCR. The repertoire holds 91,000 or so clones, with about 12% as singletons. This entry comes from a study of metastatic and nonmetastatic thyroid tumors. The sequencing sample was made of blood. The TCR was taken from a female donor with papillary thyroid cancer or a benign thyroid nodule (not recorded which). Some clones in this sample may be carry-over from other donors' samples. The chain joins TRBV6-5 to TRBJ2-7; D ambiguous. CDR3 DNA sequence: TGTGCCAGCAGTTACTCTGCGAGCGCAATGGTAGGGTCCTACGAGCAGTACTTT. Translating gives CASSYSASAMVGSYEQYF.